This TCR beta chain originates from a study of spatial heterogeneity in lung cancer. Study results and caveats: Tumoral mutation counts were tracked by counts of expanded intratumoral alpha and beta TCRs. Ubiquitous nonsynonymous mutations were tracked by counts of ubiquitous expanded TCRs, and regional ones by counts of regional expanded TCRs.

This clonotype was found many times. Its matching antigen is unknown. On each TCR cDNA molecule, a unique molecular identifier was present. TCRdb reprocessed the 5' RACE reads with MiXCR, giving one entry per CDR3 protein. The sample lists 8,300 or so distinct CDR3 sequences; around 5% were seen once. The V gene's germline CDR1 is GTSNPN and CDR2 SVGIG (reference sequence). Trimming removed 0 bases at V and 3 bases at J, with 11 bases between. The CDR3 length is 15 residues. The time point: sample taken at primary tumor resection. Whole RNA came from tumor, nontumor lung or frozen PBMC and was sequenced without being sorted.

The receptor was isolated from a female donor with early-stage non-small cell lung cancer. The rearrangement joins TRBV30 to TRBJ2-2, with D possibly TRBD2 on 6 matching bases. The sample here was lung tumor tissue, taken at surgery. CDR3 sequence: CAWSVGLLDTGELFF. DNA of the CDR3: TGTGCCTGGAGTGTGGGACTCCTAGACACCGGGGAGCTGTTTTTT.